Below, 21 T cell receptor beta chains from the same sample are listed, as sequenced in a study of cytomegalovirus exposure and HLA in healthy donors. It was with 60 Vbeta and 13 Jbeta primers that the PCR ran. Sequencing used immunoSEQ multiplex PCR; TCRdb keeps in-frame clones, though not all of them. The sample carries about 180,000 clones, about four fifths recorded once. The source material was PBMCs. All receptors derive from a male donor in good health and CMV-seronegative.

The V call is TRBV19, the J call TRBJ1-5, with D hard to call. The V end was cut by 7 bases, the J end by 2 bases, with 12 bases between. The germline gives CDR1 LNHDA, CDR2 SQIVND (reference sequence). This CDR3 comprises 14 residues. This CDR3 is CASKTQSGNQPQHF. CDR3 in DNA: TGTGCCAGTAAGACTCAGTCGGGCAATCAGCCCCAGCATTTT.

In its sample, this clone is medium-sized. The rearrangement joins TRBV11-2 to TRBJ2-2; TRBD1 is a possible D gene (5 bases). Germline lookup yields CDR1 SGHAT and CDR2 FQNNGV. V lost 7 bases to trimming and J lost 2 bases, with 23 bases between them. The CDR3 is 18 amino acids. The DNA for the CDR3 is TGTGCCAGCACCAACTGGGGCAGGTCCTCGAGAAACACCGGGGAGCTGTTTTTT. It encodes CASTNWGRSSRNTGELFF.

The rearrangement links TRBV5-4 to TRBJ1-1; possible D gene TRBD1, 5 bases. The V gene's germline CDR1 is SGHNT and CDR2 YYREEE (reference sequence). Deletions cut 0 bases from V and 0 bases from J, with 15 bases between. The CDR3 is made up of 17 amino acids. The CDR3 spells CASSLEGRGGLNTEAFF. For the CDR3, the DNA is TGTGCCAGCAGCTTGGAGGGCCGGGGGGGGTTGAACACTGAAGCTTTCTTT.

This chain connects TRBV19 to TRBJ2-5, with 12 bases that match TRBD2. The CDR3 covers 16 residues. V lost 3 bases to trimming and J lost 0 bases; unmatched junction nucleotides: 2. From germline, CDR1 is LNHDA and CDR2 SQIVND (reference sequence). The CDR3 is CASSIGLAGYQETQYF. CDR3 coding DNA: TGTGCCAGTAGTATTGGACTAGCGGGGTACCAAGAGACCCAGTACTTC.

The chain is built from TRBV28 and TRBJ2-7; 7 bases are a match to TRBD2. Germline lookup yields CDR1 MDHEN and CDR2 SYDVKM. V shed 8 bases, J shed 5 bases, and the junction held 6 bases outside the gene matches. The CDR3 runs 12 residues. The CDR3 reads CASWGGINEQYF. The CDR3 bases are TGTGCCAGCTGGGGGGGGATCAACGAGCAGTACTTC.

The V gene is TRBV5-1, the J gene TRBJ1-3; D ambiguous. Trimming removed 7 bases at V and 0 bases at J, with 11 bases between. From germline, CDR1 is SGHRS and CDR2 YFSETQ. The CDR3 runs to 14 residues. CDR3 DNA: TGCGCCAGCGCGGCAGAGAGCTCTGGAAACACCATATATTTT. It codes for CASAAESSGNTIYF.

The rearrangement links TRBV25-1 to TRBJ2-4, with a tentative D call TRBD2 (6 bases). The CDR3 loop spans 16 amino acids. Germline V lookup: CDR1 MGHDK, CDR2 SYGVNS. Trimming left V 5 bases short and J 3 bases short, with 17 bases between. DNA of the CDR3: TGTGCCAGCAGTACCATCGGGGGTATAGGCAAAAACATTCAGTACTTC. Amino acid sequence: CASSTIGGIGKNIQYF. The variable domain in full, completed from reference TRBV25-1 and TRBJ2-4, reads EADIYQTPRYLVIGTGKKITLECSQTMGHDKMYWYQQDPGMELHLIHYSYGVNSTEKGDLSSESTVSRIRTEHFPLTLESARPSHTSQYLCASSTIGGIGKNIQYFGAGTRLSVL.

Of note for this clone: The same CDR3 is also encoded by other DNA sequences in this sample. The V gene is TRBV6-5, the J gene TRBJ1-6, with 7 bases lining up with TRBD1. The CDR3 spans 15 residues. J gave up 4 bases and V 1 base, and 1 base lay outside the gene matches. The germline CDR1 and CDR2 sequences are MNHEY and SVGAGI. CDR3 sequence: CASSYWGQYNSPLHF. CDR3 in DNA: TGTGCCAGCAGTTACTGGGGACAGTATAATTCACCCCTCCACTTT.

This clone was detected only once. The chain links TRBV16 to TRBJ2-1; 7 positions agree with TRBD2. After removal of 5 bases from V and 4 bases from J, the junction contained 2 bases not matched to a gene. Germline CDR1 and CDR2: KGHSY and FQNENV. The CDR3 spans 13 residues. Here the CDR3 reads CASSGAGYNEQFF. The CDR3 bases are TGTGCCAGCAGCGGAGCGGGGTACAATGAGCAGTTCTTC.

V is TRBV6-5 and J is TRBJ1-2; possible D gene TRBD1, 6 bases. Between the trimmed V and J ends, which lost 2 bases and 8 bases, there was a span of 15 bases. Germline loops: CDR1 MNHEY, CDR2 SVGAGI. This CDR3 spans 14 amino acids. This CDR3 reads CASSYDRTSGGYTF. As DNA, the CDR3 is TGTGCCAGCAGTTACGACAGGACCTCGGGGGGCTACACCTTC.

V is TRBV27 and J is TRBJ2-2; TRBD2 might be the D (5 bases). The CDR3 is 16 amino acids. Trimming stripped 2 bases from V and 0 bases from J, with 10 bases between. Germline V CDR1 and CDR2: MNHEY, SMNVEV (reference sequence). This chain's CDR3 is CASSLASGTNTGELFF. CDR3 sequence (DNA): TGTGCCAGCAGTTTAGCTTCGGGAACGAACACCGGGGAGCTGTTTTTT.

CDR3 nucleotides: TGTGCCAGCAGCCCGAGTCTAGCGGACAATGAGCAGTTCTTC. Protein: CASSPSLADNEQFF. J is TRBJ2-1 and V is TRBV4-2, with 7 bases lining up with TRBD2. V dropped 4 bases and J dropped 5; count of bases not matched to a gene: 5. The CDR3 is 14 residues long. Germline values: CDR1 LGHNA, CDR2 YNFKEQ.

The rearrangement joins TRBV5-4 to TRBJ2-5; D is uncertain. This CDR3 is 11 amino acids long. With 2 bases removed from V and 3 bases from J, the gap between germline ends came to 2 bases. CDR1 is SGHNT and CDR2 is YYREEE in the germline V gene (reference sequence). CDR3 DNA: TGTGCCAGCAGCTTCGAAGAGACCCAGTACTTC. Translation gives CASSFEETQYF.

The V and J genes are TRBV18 and TRBJ1-1; 7 bases agree with TRBD1. From germline, CDR1 is KGHSH and CDR2 LQKENI. This CDR3 region has 15 residues. Trimming removed 8 bases from V and 0 bases from J; junction bases left unmatched: 9. CDR3 DNA sequence: TGTGCCAGCACACTCGCACAGGGGTTGAACACTGAAGCTTTCTTT. Protein product: CASTLAQGLNTEAFF. Based on the CDR3 plus reference TRBV18 and TRBJ1-1, the full variable domain is NAGVMQNPRHLVRRRGQEARLRCSPMKGHSHVYWYRQLPEEGLKFMVYLQKENIIDESGMPKERFSAEFPKEGPSILRIQQVVRGDSAAYFCASTLAQGLNTEAFFGQGTRLTVV.

The CDR3 DNA follows: TGTGCCAGCAGTGTCTTTAATGAAAAACTGTTTTTT. It yields the protein CASSVFNEKLFF. The chain carries TRBV25-1 and TRBJ1-4; D not resolved. Germline V gives CDR1 MGHDK, CDR2 SYGVNS. The V and J ends lost 4 bases and 4 bases respectively, with 4 bases between them. This CDR3 is built from 12 residues.

On this clone: An end of the junction differs from the germline gene, which may be a read error. This chain links TRBV5-1 with TRBJ2-3, with 8 bases fitting TRBD2. This CDR3 is 15 amino acids long. The germline V gene encodes CDR1 SGHRS and CDR2 YFSETQ. CDR3 sequence: CASSLASGSIDTQYF. CDR3 nucleotide sequence: TGCGCCAGCAGCTTGGCCAGCGGGAGCATAGATACGCAGTATTTT.

V usage is TRBV28 and J usage is TRBJ2-1, with D possibly matching TRBD2 (6 bases). CDR3 length: 15 amino acids. CDR1 is MDHEN, CDR2 SYDVKM, per germline. The germline V and J ends were trimmed by 10 bases and 0 bases, with 16 bases remaining between them. CDR3 amino acids: CATGGPRFSYNEQFF. The CDR3 DNA follows: TGTGCCACCGGGGGTCCGCGTTTCTCCTACAATGAGCAGTTCTTC.

The chain is built from TRBV28 and TRBJ1-5; TRBD1 is a possible D gene (6 bases). The V end lost 2 bases, the J end lost 0 bases, and 14 bases lay between the germline ends. The CDR3 is made up of 17 amino acids. Germline CDR1 reads MDHEN; CDR2 reads SYDVKM. CDR3 sequence (DNA): TGTGCCAGCAGTTTAAGTCGGACAGATTATAGCAATCAGCCCCAGCATTTT. This codes for CASSLSRTDYSNQPQHF.

This chain connects TRBV6-5 to TRBJ1-2; a possible D gene is TRBD1 (6 bases). Trimming cost V 2 bases and J 4 bases, with 8 bases left between them. Germline V gene lookup returns CDR1 MNHEY and CDR2 SVGAGI. This CDR3 comprises 13 residues. The CDR3 loop reads CASSYGGAYGYTF. CDR3 coding DNA: TGTGCCAGCAGTTACGGGGGGGCCTATGGCTACACCTTC.

The chain joins TRBV27 to TRBJ2-1; 10 bases map to TRBD2. Germline V gene data show CDR1 as MNHEY and CDR2 as SMNVEV (reference sequence). The CDR3 length is 15 residues. V gave up 1 base and J gave up 4 bases; unmatched junction bases: 1. CDR3 sequence reads: CASSLLAGGYNEQFF. CDR3 bases: TGTGCCAGCAGTTTATTAGCGGGGGGTTACAATGAGCAGTTCTTC.

The rearrangement uses TRBV6-1 and TRBJ2-1, with 13 bases fitting TRBD2. Germline loops: CDR1 MNHNS, CDR2 SASEGT. The CDR3 has 15 amino acids. The V and J ends lost 8 bases and 7 bases, in that order; junction bases with no gene match: 8. The CDR3 DNA reads as TGTGCCAGCTTTCCACTAGCGGGGGGGCGGAATGAGCAGTTCTTC. Its translation is CASFPLAGGRNEQFF.